This note documents a single TCR beta chain sequence. This clonotype appeared a few times. Its recognized antigen is unknown. Base quality data are lacking; no much larger clone is found one base away. The roughly 37 donors, aged roughly 6 to 95 years, were systemically healthy Caucasian individuals from Russia. Around 10 milliliters of peripheral blood were collected from each donor into EDTA-treated Vacutainer tubes. Ficoll-Paque density-gradient centrifugation was used to isolate PBMCs, with at least 7 million obtained per sample. Trizol reagent was used to extract total RNA from PBMCs, with at least 6 micrograms per sample. For every donor, flow cytometry on a PBMC aliquot measured the percentage of naive CD45RAhigh/CD27high T cells. This entry comes from a study of blood T cells in healthy people across ages (dated by TCRdb to between 2015 and 2016). Describing the broader study: In model experiments, template switching captured about one uniquely barcoded TCR beta cDNA molecule for every two T cells. Using the same blood draw, the study looked at two additional independent replicas of 1 million unique cDNA reads for two donors, one aged 18 to 30 and the other aged 80 or older. To avoid experimental bias, donors of different ages were spread randomly across the sequencing lanes. To track age-related changes in TCR beta repertoire diversity, the study relied on deep sequencing normalized with unique cDNA molecular identifiers. Four age groups were formed from the donors: young (average roughly 15 years), middle-aged (approximately 39), aged (under 70) and long-lived (82).

Library creation used 5' RACE. TCRdb records Illumina HiSeq 2500 as the sequencer. A second PCR of about 7 to 12 cycles was performed with a sample-barcoded 5' primer and a J-beta primer mix. Each TCR beta cDNA molecule received a unique molecular identifier from a template-switch 5' adaptor carrying 12 random nucleotides. Each sample yielded at least 2.5 million CDR3-containing paired-end reads. First-strand cDNA was synthesized from all RNA with the Mint cDNA synthesis kit, primed by a TRBC-specific oligonucleotide. Following uracil-DNA glycosylase treatment, all cDNA underwent a first 18-cycle PCR with the universal primers M1SS and BC2_uni_R. Under the source paper's analysis protocol: Normalization of each sample was performed by random selection of 1 million high-quality reads, each carrying a distinct molecular identifier. Reads sharing molecular identifiers were discarded rather than binned into consensus sequences. MiTCR, set to a Q25 quality threshold and the strictest error-elimination algorithm, was used for CDR3 identification, clonotype clustering and error correction. A nonparametric unseen species model with Euler transformation was used to estimate a lower bound on total TCR beta diversity. TCRdb reanalyzed the raw reads on its own, using fastp at Q25 for trimming and MiXCR for clone calling, and kept in-frame beta chains. Rows merge per CDR3 protein into single entries with the most common DNA and genes. These V and J calls derive from TCRdb rather than the authors' analysis. The sample table records about 680,000 distinct CDR3 sequences; roughly 50% of these occur just once. About 32% of the sample is held by the ten biggest clonotypes.

CDR1 and CDR2, looked up from the germline V gene, are MNHEY and SVGEGT. Including the terminal cysteine and phenylalanine, the CDR3 comprises 14 residues. The read is trimmed to its CDR3 DNA, 42 bases read in frame from base 1. Trimming at the junction amounts to 8 bases on V and 3 bases on J, and the germline ends lie 16 bases apart. What the study reported, not specific to this receptor: Donor CMV infection status was unknown, potentially confounding age-related changes in expanded clonotypes. Estimates of total diversity based on one million sequenced T cells were considered lower bounds and underestimates. Because profiling used bulk unsorted PBMCs, naive and antigen-experienced compartments could not be compared conclusively. Compared with the aged group, the long-lived group had more naive CD4+ T cells, fewer expanded clones and increased TCR diversity, a pattern suggesting age selection. As age increased, observed TCR beta diversity per million T cells dropped in a roughly linear way, and a significant reduction was already evident by age 40. Observed TCR beta diversity correlated strongly with the percentage of naive T cells measured by flow cytometry.

This sequence uses TRBV6-2 or TRBV6-3 and TRBJ1-2, with no reliable assignment of the D segment. Sequenced sample: blood. The sequence was collected from a woman aged 55-69 years in good health. Here is the DNA: TGTGCCAGCCGGTCATTCGGGCGGCACTATGGCTACACCTTC. It translates to CASRSFGRHYGYTF.